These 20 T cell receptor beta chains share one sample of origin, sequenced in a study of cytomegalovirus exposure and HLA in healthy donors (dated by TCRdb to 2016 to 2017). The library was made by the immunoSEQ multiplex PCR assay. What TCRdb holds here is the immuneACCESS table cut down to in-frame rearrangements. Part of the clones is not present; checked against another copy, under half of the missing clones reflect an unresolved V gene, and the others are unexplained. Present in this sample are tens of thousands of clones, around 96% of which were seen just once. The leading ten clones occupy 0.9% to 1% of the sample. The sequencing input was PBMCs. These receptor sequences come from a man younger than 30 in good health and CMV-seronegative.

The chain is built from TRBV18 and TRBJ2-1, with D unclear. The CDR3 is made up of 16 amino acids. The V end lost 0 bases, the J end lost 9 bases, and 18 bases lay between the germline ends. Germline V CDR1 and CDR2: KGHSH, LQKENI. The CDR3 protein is CASSPPGQAKLGEQFF. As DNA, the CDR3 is TGTGCCAGCTCACCACCGGGCCAGGCCAAGCTTGGTGAGCAGTTCTTC.

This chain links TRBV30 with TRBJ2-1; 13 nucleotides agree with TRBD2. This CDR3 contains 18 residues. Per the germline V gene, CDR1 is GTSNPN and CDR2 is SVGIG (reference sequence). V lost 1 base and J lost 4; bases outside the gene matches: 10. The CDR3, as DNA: TGTGCCTGGAGTGCCGGACTAGCGGGAGCCCACCTTTACAATGAGCAGTTCTTC. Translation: CAWSAGLAGAHLYNEQFF.

The CDR3 region has the DNA TGTGCCAGCAGTTTTTTGGACAGTAGCAATCAGCCCCAGCATTTT. This gives the protein CASSFLDSSNQPQHF. V is TRBV28 and J is TRBJ1-5, with TRBD1 as a possible D gene (6 bases). The CDR3 is 15 residues long. The V end was cut by 3 bases, the J end by 0 bases, with 9 bases between. Germline values: CDR1 MDHEN, CDR2 SYDVKM.

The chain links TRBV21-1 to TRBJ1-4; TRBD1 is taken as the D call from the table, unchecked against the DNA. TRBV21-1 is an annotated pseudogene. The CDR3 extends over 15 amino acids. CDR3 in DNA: TGTGCCAGCTCCCCGGTGGGGCCAAATAATGAAAAACTGTTTTTT. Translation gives CASSPVGPNNEKLFF.

CDR3 loop: CASSLAGTSGTNEQFF. The CDR3 DNA sequence: TGTGCCAGCAGCTTAGCCGGGACTAGCGGCACCAATGAGCAGTTCTTC. The V gene is TRBV7-2, the J gene TRBJ2-1, with TRBD2 matching over 11 bases. V gave up 0 bases and J gave up 6 bases; unmatched junction bases: 4. Germline CDR1 is SGHTA and CDR2 is FQGNSA. The CDR3 contains 16 residues. The full variable domain, with the rest looked up from reference TRBV7-2 and TRBJ2-1, is GAGVSQSPSNKVTEKGKDVELRCDPISGHTALYWYRQSLGQGLEFLIYFQGNSAPDKSGLPSDRFSAERTGGSVSTLTIQRTQQEDSAVYLCASSLAGTSGTNEQFFGPGTRLTVL.

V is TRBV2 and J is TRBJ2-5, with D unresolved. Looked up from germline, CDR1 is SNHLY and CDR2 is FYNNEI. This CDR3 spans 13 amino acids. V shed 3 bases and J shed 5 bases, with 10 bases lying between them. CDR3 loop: CASSDLPRETQYF. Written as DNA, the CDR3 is TGTGCCAGCAGTGACCTGCCCAGGGAGACCCAGTACTTC.

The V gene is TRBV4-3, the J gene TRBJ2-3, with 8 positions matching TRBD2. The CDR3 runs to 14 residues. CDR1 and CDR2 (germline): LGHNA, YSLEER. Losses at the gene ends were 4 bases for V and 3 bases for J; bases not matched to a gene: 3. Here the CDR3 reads CASSPGLETDTQYF. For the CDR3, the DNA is TGCGCCAGCAGCCCGGGACTAGAGACAGATACGCAGTATTTT.

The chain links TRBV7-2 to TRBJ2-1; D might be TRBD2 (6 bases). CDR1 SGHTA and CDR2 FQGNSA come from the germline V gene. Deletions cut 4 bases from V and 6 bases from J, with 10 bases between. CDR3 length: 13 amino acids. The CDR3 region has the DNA TGTGCCAGCAGCTACTCGGGGGTCAATGAGCAGTTCTTC. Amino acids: CASSYSGVNEQFF.

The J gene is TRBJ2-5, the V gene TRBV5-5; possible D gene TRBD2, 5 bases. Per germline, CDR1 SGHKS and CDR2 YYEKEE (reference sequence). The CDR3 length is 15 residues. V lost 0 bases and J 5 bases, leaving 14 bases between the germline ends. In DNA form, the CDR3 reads TGTGCCAGCAGCTTGGGTTCTCCGGGGATGGAGACCCAGTACTTC. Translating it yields CASSLGSPGMETQYF.

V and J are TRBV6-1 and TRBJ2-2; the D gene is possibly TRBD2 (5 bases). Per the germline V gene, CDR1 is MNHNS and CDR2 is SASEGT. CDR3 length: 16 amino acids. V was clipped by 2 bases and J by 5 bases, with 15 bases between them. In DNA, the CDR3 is TGTGCCAGCAGTGAATTCCGTGGGAGCAAAACCGGGGAGCTGTTTTTT. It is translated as CASSEFRGSKTGELFF.

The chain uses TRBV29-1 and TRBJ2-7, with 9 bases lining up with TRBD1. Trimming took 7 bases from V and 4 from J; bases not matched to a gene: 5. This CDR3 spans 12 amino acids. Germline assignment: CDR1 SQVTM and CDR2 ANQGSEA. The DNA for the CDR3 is TGCAGCGGTAGGACAGGGGAATACGAGCAGTACTTC. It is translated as CSGRTGEYEQYF.

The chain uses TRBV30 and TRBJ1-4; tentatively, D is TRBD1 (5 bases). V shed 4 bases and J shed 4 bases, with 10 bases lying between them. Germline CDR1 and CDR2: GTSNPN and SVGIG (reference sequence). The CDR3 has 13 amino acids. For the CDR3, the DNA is TGTGCCTGGACGGGGGTAAATAATGAAAAACTGTTTTTT. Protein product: CAWTGVNNEKLFF.

CDR3 bases: TGTGCCAGCGGACAGAGACAGGTACTAGCCAAAAACATTCAGTACTTC. It yields the protein CASGQRQVLAKNIQYF. The chain uses TRBV28 and TRBJ2-4; possible D gene TRBD1, 6 bases. Per germline, CDR1 MDHEN and CDR2 SYDVKM. Trimming pared 8 bases from V and 0 bases from J, leaving 17 bases between. The length of the CDR3 is 16 residues.

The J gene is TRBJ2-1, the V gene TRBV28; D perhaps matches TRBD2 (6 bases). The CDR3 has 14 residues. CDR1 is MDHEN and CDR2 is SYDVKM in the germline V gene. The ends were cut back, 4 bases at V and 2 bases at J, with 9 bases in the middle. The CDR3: CASSSEGAYNEQFF. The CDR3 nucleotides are TGTGCCAGCAGTTCGGAGGGAGCCTACAATGAGCAGTTCTTC.

CDR3 in DNA: TGTGCCAGCATCGGGCGAGGGTCCTACGAGCAGTACTTC. Translating it yields CASIGRGSYEQYF. This chain joins TRBV7-9 and TRBJ2-7; tentative D call: TRBD2 (5 bases). The CDR3 spans 13 residues. V was shortened by 7 bases and J by 1 base, with 11 bases between the two germline ends. CDR1 is SEHNR and CDR2 is FQNEAQ in the germline V gene (reference sequence).

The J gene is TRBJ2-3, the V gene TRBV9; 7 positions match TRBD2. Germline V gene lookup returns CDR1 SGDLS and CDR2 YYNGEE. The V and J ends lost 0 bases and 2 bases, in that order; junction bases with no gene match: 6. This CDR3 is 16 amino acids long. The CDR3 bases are TGTGCCAGCAGCGTAGATCCGGGGAGGGCCACAGATACGCAGTATTTT. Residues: CASSVDPGRATDTQYF.

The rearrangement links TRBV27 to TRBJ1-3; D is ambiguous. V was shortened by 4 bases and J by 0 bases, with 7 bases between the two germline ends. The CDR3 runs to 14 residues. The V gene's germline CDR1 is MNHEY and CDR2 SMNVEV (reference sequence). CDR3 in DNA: TGTGCCAGCAGTTCACACATCTCTGGAAACACCATATATTTT. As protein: CASSSHISGNTIYF.

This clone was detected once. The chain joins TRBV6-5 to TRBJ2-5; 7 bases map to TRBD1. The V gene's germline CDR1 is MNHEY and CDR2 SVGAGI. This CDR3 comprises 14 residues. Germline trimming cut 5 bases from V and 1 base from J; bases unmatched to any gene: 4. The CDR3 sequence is CASSTGQTQETQYF. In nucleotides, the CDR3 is TGTGCCAGCAGTACGGGACAGACCCAAGAGACCCAGTACTTC.

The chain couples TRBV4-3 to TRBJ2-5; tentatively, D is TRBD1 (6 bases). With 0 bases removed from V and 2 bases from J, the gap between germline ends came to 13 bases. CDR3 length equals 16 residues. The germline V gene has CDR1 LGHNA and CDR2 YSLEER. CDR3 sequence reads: CASSQDRGHPQETQYF. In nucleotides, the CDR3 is TGCGCCAGCAGCCAAGATCGGGGACACCCACAAGAGACCCAGTACTTC.

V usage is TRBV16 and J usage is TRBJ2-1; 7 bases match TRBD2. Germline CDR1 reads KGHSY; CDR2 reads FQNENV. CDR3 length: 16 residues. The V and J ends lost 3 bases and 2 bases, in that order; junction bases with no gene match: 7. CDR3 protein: CASSQRGSGTYNEQFF. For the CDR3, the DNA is TGTGCCAGCAGCCAGAGGGGCAGCGGGACCTACAATGAGCAGTTCTTC.